This T cell receptor beta chain is from a study of blood T cell repertoires in COVID-19. Germline lookup yields CDR1 MNHNY and CDR2 SVGAGI (reference sequence). This CDR3 has 13 amino acids. The germline V and J ends were trimmed by 9 bases and 1 base, with 10 bases remaining between them. The repertoire was sequenced with immunoSEQ multiplex PCR; TCRdb's copy has only in-frame clones and lacks some. The table lists a few hundred thousand clones, approximately 86% of them singletons. Sequencing was carried out using peripheral blood. This chain uses TRBV6-6 with TRBJ2-1, with D possibly TRBD2 on 5 matching bases. The source of this sequence is an older woman with COVID-19, enrolled during active disease. The CDR3 sequence: CASTRGSYNEQFF. The CDR3 bases are TGTGCCAGTACCCGGGGTTCCTACAATGAGCAGTTCTTC.